A selection of T cell receptor beta chains follows, all from one sample in a study of blood T cell repertoires in COVID-19. Assay: immunoSEQ multiplex PCR; the TCRdb copy retains only in-frame clones and omits some. The table has 230,000 or so clones, about 87% seen once. The sequencing input was PBMCs or T cells enriched from blood (not recorded which). These receptors were collected from a woman aged 25 to 45 who had recovered from COVID-19. The CDR3 runs from the conserved cysteine through the conserved F or W. The D gene is left open where the match is weak. The listing skips clone size in some rows; elsewhere it reads once, few, many or a size class.

v_call: TRBV3-1/TRBV3-2
d_call: TRBD1
j_call: TRBJ1-1
clone_size: NA
cdr3_aa: CASSIDRGPKNTEAFF
cdr3_nt: TGTGCCAGCAGCATCGACAGGGGGCCCAAGAACACTGAAGCTTTCTTT

v_call: TRBV3-1/TRBV3-2
d_call: NA
j_call: TRBJ1-6
clone_size: few
cdr3_aa: CASSPGGDGYNSPLHF
cdr3_nt: TGTGCCAGCAGCCCCGGGGGGGACGGCTATAATTCACCCCTCCACTTT

v_call: TRBV19
d_call: TRBD1
j_call: TRBJ1-1
clone_size: few
cdr3_aa: CASSIPRGQGNTEAFF
cdr3_nt: TGTGCCAGTAGTATCCCTCGTGGACAGGGGAACACTGAAGCTTTCTTT

v_call: TRBV5-4
d_call: NA
j_call: TRBJ1-6
clone_size: NA
cdr3_aa: CASSLLGQNSPLHF
cdr3_nt: TGTGCCAGCAGCTTATTAGGACAGAATTCACCCCTCCACTTT

v_call: TRBV6-5
d_call: TRBD1
j_call: TRBJ1-1
clone_size: NA
cdr3_aa: CASSYSRTGNTEAFF
cdr3_nt: TGTGCCAGCAGTTACTCGAGGACAGGGAACACTGAAGCTTTCTTT

v_call: TRBV6-2/TRBV6-3
d_call: NA
j_call: TRBJ1-3
clone_size: many
cdr3_aa: CASSYRDSGNTIYF
cdr3_nt: TGTGCCAGCAGTTACCGGGACTCTGGAAACACCATATATTTT

v_call: TRBV7-3
d_call: TRBD2
j_call: TRBJ2-1
clone_size: NA
cdr3_aa: CASSLGGGTYNEQFF
cdr3_nt: TGTGCCAGCAGCTTAGGCGGGGGGACCTACAATGAGCAGTTCTTC

v_call: TRBV19
d_call: NA
j_call: TRBJ2-1
clone_size: NA
cdr3_aa: CASSIGWRVGNEQFF
cdr3_nt: TGTGCCAGTAGTATCGGGTGGCGGGTGGGGAATGAGCAGTTCTTC

v_call: TRBV2
d_call: TRBD1
j_call: TRBJ1-2
clone_size: NA
cdr3_aa: CASSRQGGGYTF
cdr3_nt: TGTGCCAGCAGCCGACAGGGAGGAGGCTACACCTTC

v_call: TRBV27
d_call: NA
j_call: TRBJ2-3
clone_size: NA
cdr3_aa: CASKSIDTQYF
cdr3_nt: TGTGCCAGCAAATCTATTGATACGCAGTATTTT

v_call: TRBV19
d_call: TRBD1
j_call: TRBJ1-6
clone_size: few
cdr3_aa: CASSTRQGWSSYNSPLHF
cdr3_nt: TGTGCCAGTAGTACACGACAGGGTTGGAGCTCCTATAATTCACCCCTCCACTTT

v_call: TRBV5-1
d_call: TRBD2
j_call: TRBJ2-3
clone_size: NA
cdr3_aa: CASSSNLAGAPGDTQYF
cdr3_nt: TGCGCCAGCAGCTCTAACCTAGCGGGGGCGCCCGGAGATACGCAGTATTTT

v_call: TRBV12-3/TRBV12-4
d_call: NA
j_call: TRBJ1-2
clone_size: NA
cdr3_aa: CASSLQGEGYTF
cdr3_nt: TGTGCCAGCAGTTTACAGGGCGAAGGCTACACCTTC

v_call: TRBV2
d_call: TRBD1
j_call: TRBJ2-4
clone_size: NA
cdr3_aa: CASSELGDSLQKNIQYF
cdr3_nt: TGTGCCAGCAGTGAGTTGGGGGACAGTCTACAAAAAAACATTCAGTACTTC

v_call: TRBV5-5
d_call: NA
j_call: TRBJ2-7
clone_size: NA
cdr3_aa: CASSSGSGSYEQYF
cdr3_nt: TGTGCCAGCAGCTCGGGGAGCGGATCCTACGAGCAGTACTTC

v_call: TRBV7-8
d_call: NA
j_call: TRBJ2-2
clone_size: NA
cdr3_aa: CASSPRTEAGELFF
cdr3_nt: TGTGCCAGCAGCCCCCGGACAGAAGCCGGGGAGCTGTTTTTT

v_call: TRBV19
d_call: TRBD1
j_call: TRBJ1-2
clone_size: NA
cdr3_aa: CATLGGTGVVYGYTF
cdr3_nt: TGTGCCACCTTAGGCGGGACAGGCGTAGTCTATGGCTACACCTTC

v_call: TRBV18
d_call: NA
j_call: TRBJ2-3
clone_size: NA
cdr3_aa: CASSPPGHTRTDTQYF
cdr3_nt: TGTGCCAGCTCACCACCGGGACATACACGCACAGATACGCAGTATTTT

v_call: TRBV19
d_call: TRBD1
j_call: TRBJ2-2
clone_size: NA
cdr3_aa: CASTPDRVRTGELFF
cdr3_nt: TGTGCCAGTACCCCGGACAGGGTTAGAACCGGGGAGCTGTTTTTT

v_call: TRBV29-1
d_call: NA
j_call: TRBJ2-7
clone_size: NA
cdr3_aa: CSVEDLGGACYF
cdr3_nt: TGCAGCGTTGAAGATCTAGGCGGCGCCTGTTACTTC

v_call: TRBV5-6
d_call: NA
j_call: TRBJ1-2
clone_size: NA
cdr3_aa: CASSLLGHRDRHYGYTF
cdr3_nt: TGTGCCAGCAGCTTGCTGGGTCACCGAGACAGGCACTATGGCTACACCTTC

v_call: TRBV2
d_call: NA
j_call: TRBJ1-2
clone_size: NA
cdr3_aa: CASSAWTDFYGYTF
cdr3_nt: TGTGCCAGCAGTGCGTGGACAGACTTCTATGGCTACACCTTC

v_call: TRBV6-5
d_call: TRBD1
j_call: TRBJ1-2
clone_size: NA
cdr3_aa: CASSYDRGWGYTF
cdr3_nt: TGTGCCAGCAGTTACGACAGGGGCTGGGGCTACACCTTC

v_call: TRBV21-1
d_call: NA
j_call: TRBJ1-2
clone_size: NA
cdr3_aa: CARLGQGNGYTF
cdr3_nt: TGTGCCAGGCTGGGACAGGGAAATGGCTACACCTTC

v_call: TRBV7-2
d_call: TRBD1
j_call: TRBJ1-2
clone_size: NA
cdr3_aa: CASSLADRGQGYTF
cdr3_nt: TGTGCCAGCAGCTTAGCGGACAGGGGGCAAGGCTACACCTTC

v_call: TRBV11-3
d_call: NA
j_call: TRBJ2-3
clone_size: NA
cdr3_aa: CASSPREATDTQYF
cdr3_nt: TGTGCCAGCAGCCCCCGAGAGGCTACAGATACGCAGTATTTT

v_call: TRBV6-5
d_call: NA
j_call: TRBJ2-7
clone_size: NA
cdr3_aa: CASSGTGTEQYF
cdr3_nt: TGTGCCAGCAGCGGAACAGGGACCGAGCAGTACTTC

v_call: TRBV19
d_call: NA
j_call: TRBJ1-3
clone_size: NA
cdr3_aa: CAAGGWARGNTIYF
cdr3_nt: TGTGCCGCCGGTGGATGGGCGCGAGGAAACACCATATATTTT

v_call: TRBV9
d_call: TRBD1
j_call: TRBJ2-3
clone_size: few
cdr3_aa: CASSGQGARDTQYF
cdr3_nt: TGTGCCAGCAGTGGACAGGGGGCTAGAGATACGCAGTATTTT

v_call: TRBV10-3
d_call: TRBD1
j_call: TRBJ1-1
clone_size: NA
cdr3_aa: CAISGRTRGQGAYNTEAFF
cdr3_nt: TGTGCCATCAGTGGACGTACTAGGGGACAGGGGGCATATAACACTGAAGCTTTCTTT

v_call: TRBV9
d_call: NA
j_call: TRBJ2-7
clone_size: NA
cdr3_aa: CASSPSWGTYEQYF
cdr3_nt: TGTGCCAGCAGCCCGAGTTGGGGCACCTACGAGCAGTACTTC

v_call: TRBV19
d_call: NA
j_call: TRBJ1-1
clone_size: NA
cdr3_aa: CASSKTGNPNTEAFF
cdr3_nt: TGTGCCAGTAGTAAAACAGGGAACCCGAACACTGAAGCTTTCTTT

v_call: TRBV13
d_call: NA
j_call: TRBJ1-2
clone_size: NA
cdr3_aa: CASSLGPISGYGYTF
cdr3_nt: TGTGCCAGCAGCTTAGGGCCGATTAGCGGCTATGGCTACACCTTC

v_call: TRBV4-3
d_call: NA
j_call: TRBJ2-7
clone_size: NA
cdr3_aa: CASSQAQGSYEQYF
cdr3_nt: TGCGCCAGCAGCCAAGCCCAGGGGTCCTACGAGCAGTACTTC

v_call: TRBV3-1/TRBV3-2
d_call: TRBD2
j_call: TRBJ2-3
clone_size: once
cdr3_aa: CASSQNSGGGDTQYF
cdr3_nt: TGTGCCAGCAGCCAAAATAGCGGGGGAGGAGATACGCAGTATTTT

v_call: TRBV20-1
d_call: NA
j_call: TRBJ2-3
clone_size: NA
cdr3_aa: CSASAEATDTQYF
cdr3_nt: TGCAGTGCTAGTGCGGAGGCAACAGATACGCAGTATTTT

v_call: TRBV19
d_call: NA
j_call: TRBJ2-1
clone_size: NA
cdr3_aa: CASSHGGALSYNEQFF
cdr3_nt: TGTGCCAGTAGTCACGGGGGTGCCCTCTCCTACAATGAGCAGTTCTTC

v_call: TRBV28
d_call: NA
j_call: TRBJ1-5
clone_size: NA
cdr3_aa: CASSWGDRGGRPQHF
cdr3_nt: TGTGCCAGCAGTTGGGGTGACCGGGGGGGGAGGCCCCAGCATTTT

v_call: TRBV4-2
d_call: NA
j_call: TRBJ1-5
clone_size: NA
cdr3_aa: CASSQETGWGNQPQHF
cdr3_nt: TGTGCCAGCAGCCAAGAAACAGGGTGGGGCAATCAGCCCCAGCATTTT

v_call: TRBV20-1
d_call: NA
j_call: TRBJ1-2
clone_size: NA
cdr3_aa: CSAREPGGYTF
cdr3_nt: TGCAGTGCTAGAGAACCAGGGGGCTACACCTTC

v_call: TRBV5-3
d_call: TRBD1
j_call: TRBJ1-2
clone_size: NA
cdr3_aa: CTRSLYRGKEDGYTF
cdr3_nt: TGTACCAGAAGCCTATACAGGGGAAAGGAGGATGGCTACACCTTC

v_call: TRBV14
d_call: NA
j_call: TRBJ2-3
clone_size: once
cdr3_aa: CASSQGQNRDKDTQYF
cdr3_nt: TGTGCCAGCAGCCAAGGCCAGAACAGGGATAAAGATACGCAGTATTTT

v_call: TRBV7-9
d_call: NA
j_call: TRBJ1-2
clone_size: NA
cdr3_aa: CASSAMGRNYGYTF
cdr3_nt: TGTGCCAGCAGCGCAATGGGGCGGAACTATGGCTACACCTTC

v_call: TRBV7-9
d_call: NA
j_call: TRBJ1-4
clone_size: NA
cdr3_aa: CASSLSANEKLFF
cdr3_nt: TGTGCCAGCAGCTTATCGGCTAATGAAAAACTGTTTTTT

v_call: TRBV7-3
d_call: NA
j_call: TRBJ1-1
clone_size: NA
cdr3_aa: CASSLRAGVPYTEAFF
cdr3_nt: TGTGCCAGCAGCTTAAGGGCAGGGGTCCCGTACACTGAAGCTTTCTTT

v_call: TRBV7-6
d_call: NA
j_call: TRBJ1-3
clone_size: NA
cdr3_aa: CASSLSRVTGNTIYF
cdr3_nt: TGTGCCAGCAGCTTATCCAGGGTGACTGGAAACACCATATATTTT

v_call: TRBV6-4
d_call: NA
j_call: TRBJ1-1
clone_size: NA
cdr3_aa: CASSDGVTGREAFF
cdr3_nt: TGTGCCAGCAGTGACGGGGTGACAGGCCGAGAAGCTTTCTTT

v_call: TRBV11-2
d_call: NA
j_call: TRBJ2-2
clone_size: NA
cdr3_aa: CASSLDTNTGELFF
cdr3_nt: TGTGCCAGCAGCTTAGACACGAACACCGGGGAGCTGTTTTTT